This is a list of T cell receptor beta chains from one sample in a study of lymphopenia after photon versus proton radiotherapy. Using immunoSEQ multiplex PCR, the repertoire was profiled, and TCRdb retains in-frame clones only, with some absent. Counted here are about 50,000 clones, 92% occurring once; the ten biggest clones make up under 20%. The sequencing here drew on peripheral blood, taken from a patient treated with photon-based radiotherapy. The receptors come from a woman in her thirties or forties with cholangiocarcinoma. Each CDR3 is given with its conserved first and last residue. D genes are given only for firm matches. Clone size is given for some rows only: seen once, a few or many times, or a class if the clone is expanded.

once	TRBV30	NA	TRBJ1-5	CAWSADSNQPQHF	TGTGCCTGGAGTGCCGATAGCAATCAGCCCCAGCATTTT
NA	TRBV30	TRBD2	TRBJ2-1	CAWTNFGTSGGVFF	TGTGCCTGGACGAACTTCGGGACTAGCGGAGGGGTGTTCTTC
NA	TRBV28	NA	TRBJ2-7	CASSLGTSQNEQYF	TGTGCCAGCAGTCTAGGTACTAGTCAAAACGAGCAGTACTTC
NA	TRBV19	NA	TRBJ1-4	CASSPSGQLNEKLFF	TGTGCCAGTAGCCCTTCTGGTCAGTTAAATGAAAAACTGTTTTTT
NA	TRBV7-9	NA	TRBJ1-5	CASSLAVGEPQHF	TGTGCCAGCAGCTTGGCGGTGGGGGAACCCCAGCATTTT
NA	TRBV5-1	NA	TRBJ1-1	CASSLERAALRNTEAFF	TGCGCCAGCAGCTTGGAAAGGGCAGCACTACGGAACACTGAAGCTTTCTTT
NA	TRBV7-3	TRBD1	TRBJ2-1	CASSFRDRGYNEQFF	TGTGCCAGCAGCTTTCGGGACAGGGGGTACAATGAGCAGTTCTTC
NA	TRBV18	NA	TRBJ1-2	CASSLSDRAYGYTF	TGTGCCAGCTCACTCTCGGACAGAGCGTATGGCTACACCTTC
NA	TRBV18	TRBD1	TRBJ1-1	CASSPRDRPNTEAFF	TGTGCCAGCTCCCCCCGGGACAGGCCTAACACTGAAGCTTTCTTT
NA	TRBV4-2	TRBD2	TRBJ2-7	CASSQGLAGGYEQYF	TGTGCCAGCAGCCAAGGACTAGCGGGAGGTTACGAGCAGTACTTC
NA	TRBV5-8	TRBD1	TRBJ1-1	CASVGQGYTTEAFF	TGTGCCAGCGTGGGACAGGGGTATACGACTGAAGCTTTCTTT
NA	TRBV5-8	NA	TRBJ2-7	CASSSGTLKGEQYF	TGTGCCAGCAGCTCCGGGACTCTAAAGGGGGAGCAGTACTTC
NA	TRBV28	NA	TRBJ1-2	CASRTGFRGYTF	TGTGCCAGCAGAACAGGGTTTCGTGGCTACACCTTC
NA	TRBV2	NA	TRBJ1-5	CASSERGQINQPQHF	TGTGCCAGCAGCGAACGAGGACAGATCAATCAGCCCCAGCATTTT
NA	TRBV25-1	TRBD2	TRBJ2-1	CASSDGLADNEQFF	TGTGCCAGCAGTGATGGACTAGCCGACAATGAGCAGTTCTTC
NA	TRBV2	NA	TRBJ1-5	CASSENSGPRPGQPQHF	TGTGCCAGCAGTGAGAATTCGGGACCGCGTCCGGGGCAGCCCCAGCATTTT
NA	TRBV18	TRBD2	TRBJ2-2	CASSPIGTSGRNTGELFF	TGTGCCAGCTCACCCATCGGGACTAGCGGGAGAAACACCGGGGAGCTGTTTTTT
NA	TRBV29-1	NA	TRBJ1-6	CSARPDYNSPLHF	TGCAGCGCCAGACCCGATTATAATTCACCCCTCCACTTT
NA	TRBV7-3	NA	TRBJ2-2	CASSFGGELFF	TGTGCCAGCAGCTTTGGCGGGGAGCTGTTTTTT
NA	TRBV10-3	TRBD1	TRBJ2-1	CAISTEGGARYNEQFF	TGTGCCATCAGCACCGAAGGGGGCGCGAGGTACAATGAGCAGTTCTTC
NA	TRBV2	NA	TRBJ1-4	CASSDSSWGEKLFF	TGTGCCAGCAGTGATAGTTCCTGGGGCGAAAAACTGTTTTTT
NA	TRBV15	TRBD1	TRBJ1-5	CATSIGQGQQPQHF	TGTGCCACCAGCATCGGACAGGGTCAACAGCCCCAGCATTTT
NA	TRBV5-3	NA	TRBJ1-1	CARSLRGEVFNEAFF	TGTGCCAGAAGCTTGCGCGGGGAGGTGTTCAATGAAGCTTTCTTT
NA	TRBV25-1	NA	TRBJ1-3	CASREALRGSVGNTIYF	TGTGCCAGCAGGGAGGCCCTTCGGGGGTCGGTAGGAAACACCATATATTTT
NA	TRBV5-1	NA	TRBJ2-7	CASSLASTYEQYF	TGCGCCAGCAGCTTGGCAAGTACCTACGAGCAGTACTTC
NA	TRBV30	NA	TRBJ1-2	CAWSAGQGSYGYTF	TGTGCCTGGAGTGCTGGGCAGGGATCTTATGGCTACACCTTC
NA	TRBV18	NA	TRBJ2-1	CASSPGVQEQFF	TGTGCCAGCTCACCGGGGGTCCAGGAGCAGTTCTTC
NA	TRBV5-6	NA	TRBJ2-3	CASSYEVSADTQYF	TGTGCCAGCAGCTACGAGGTGTCGGCAGATACGCAGTATTTT
few	TRBV5-4	TRBD1	TRBJ2-7	CASSGTVSTEQYF	TGTGCCAGCAGTGGGACAGTGTCTACCGAGCAGTACTTC
NA	TRBV5-5	NA	TRBJ1-6	CASSFSAGGNSPLHF	TGTGCCAGCAGCTTCTCTGCGGGGGGTAATTCACCCCTCCACTTT
few	TRBV7-2	NA	TRBJ2-3	CASSLVRGSADTQYF	TGTGCCAGCAGCTTAGTGAGGGGATCGGCAGATACGCAGTATTTT
NA	TRBV27	NA	TRBJ2-1	CASSFWTFGEQFF	TGTGCCAGCAGTTTTTGGACATTTGGTGAGCAGTTCTTC
NA	TRBV4-3	NA	TRBJ2-2	CASSQDGPGELFF	TGCGCCAGCAGCCAAGATGGTCCGGGGGAGCTGTTTTTT
NA	TRBV10-3	TRBD1	TRBJ1-1	CAIKDRAANTEAFF	TGTGCCATCAAGGACAGGGCAGCTAACACTGAAGCTTTCTTT
NA	TRBV11-1	TRBD1	TRBJ2-5	CASSWDRGRGETQYF	TGTGCCAGCAGCTGGGACAGGGGAAGAGGAGAGACCCAGTACTTC
NA	TRBV15	TRBD1	TRBJ2-2	CATSRELGQGTTGELFF	TGTGCCACCAGCAGAGAGTTGGGACAGGGTACCACCGGGGAGCTGTTTTTT
NA	TRBV13	TRBD2	TRBJ2-2	CASSPGLAGGTGELFF	TGTGCCAGCAGCCCCGGGCTAGCGGGGGGCACCGGGGAGCTGTTTTTT
NA	TRBV5-1	TRBD1	TRBJ1-1	CASSTEGRGTEAFF	TGCGCCAGCAGCACGGAGGGCAGGGGGACTGAAGCTTTCTTT
NA	TRBV6-4	NA	TRBJ2-5	CASSERLETQYF	TGTGCCAGCAGTGAGCGTTTGGAGACCCAGTACTTC
NA	TRBV6-1	NA	TRBJ1-5	CASSEQGFLNQPQHF	TGTGCCAGCAGTGAACAGGGGTTTTTAAATCAGCCCCAGCATTTT
once	TRBV6-1	TRBD1	TRBJ2-1	CASSEEEGAGQGNEQFF	TGTGCCAGCAGTGAAGAAGAGGGGGCAGGACAGGGAAATGAGCAGTTCTTC
NA	TRBV7-7	TRBD1	TRBJ2-7	CASSATGSSYEQYF	TGTGCTAGCAGCGCGACAGGGTCTTCCTACGAGCAGTACTTC
NA	TRBV28	NA	TRBJ2-2	CASRRVGYTGELFF	TGTGCCAGCAGGCGTGTGGGGTACACCGGGGAGCTGTTTTTT
NA	TRBV7-2	NA	TRBJ1-2	CASSPSPANYGYTF	TGTGCCAGCAGCCCCTCACCGGCTAACTATGGCTACACCTTC
NA	TRBV13	NA	TRBJ2-7	CASSAYRELGTYEQYF	TGTGCCAGCAGCGCCTACAGGGAGTTGGGCACCTACGAGCAGTACTTC
NA	TRBV15	NA	TRBJ1-6	CATSRVASSSYNSPLHF	TGTGCCACCAGCAGGGTCGCATCGAGCTCCTATAATTCACCCCTCCACTTT
NA	TRBV9	NA	TRBJ2-7	CASSAGISSYEQYF	TGTGCCAGCAGCGCCGGGATTAGCTCATACGAGCAGTACTTC
NA	TRBV30	NA	TRBJ1-1	CAWNGRAEAFF	TGTGCCTGGAACGGGAGGGCTGAAGCTTTCTTT
NA	TRBV9	NA	TRBJ1-1	CASSVTGIGTEAFF	TGTGCCAGCAGCGTAACAGGGATAGGCACTGAAGCTTTCTTT